This is a list of T cell receptor beta chains from one sample in a study of Ad26.COV2.S vaccination and SARS-CoV-2 variants. Using immunoSEQ multiplex PCR, the repertoire was profiled, and TCRdb retains in-frame clones only, with some absent. The table includes 300,000 to 400,000 clones, around four fifths detected once. The source was peripheral blood, collected in a trial of Ad26.COV2.S vaccine versus placebo. The origin of the receptors is a person between 18 and 59 years old who received the Ad26.COV2.S COVID-19 vaccine or a placebo. Each CDR3 is given with its conserved first and last residue. D genes are given only for firm matches. Expanded clones are given a class, and other clones once, few, many or no size at all.

cdr3_aa cdr3_nt v_call d_call clone_size j_call
CVSGGTKNIQYF TGTGTCTCGGGGGGTACCAAAAACATTCAGTACTTC TRBV6-5 TRBD2 - TRBJ2-4
CATQGRGSNYGYTF TGTGCCACCCAGGGGCGGGGTTCTAACTATGGCTACACCTTC TRBV24-1 - - TRBJ1-2
CASSLGQPNSPLHF TGTGCTAGCAGCTTAGGACAGCCCAATTCACCCCTCCACTTT TRBV7-7 - - TRBJ1-6
CASSQEMAGAPIEQFF TGTGCCAGCAGCCAAGAGATGGCGGGGGCCCCCATCGAGCAGTTCTTC TRBV3-1/TRBV3-2 - - TRBJ2-1
CASRIGRLGLPNSGGNTIYF TGTGCCAGCAGGATCGGGCGGCTGGGGCTTCCGAATTCTGGTGGAAACACCATATATTTT TRBV28 - - TRBJ1-3
CASSVAGGPSYNEQFF TGTGCCAGCAGCGTAGCGGGGGGCCCCTCCTACAATGAGCAGTTCTTC TRBV9 - once TRBJ2-1
CASRTPGYEQYF TGTGCCAGCAGAACCCCGGGCTACGAGCAGTACTTC TRBV28 - - TRBJ2-7
CASSLIVGQGGTGELFF TGTGCCAGCAGCTTAATAGTCGGCCAGGGGGGGACCGGGGAGCTGTTTTTT TRBV11-3 - once TRBJ2-2
CATREHTGELFF TGTGCCACCAGGGAGCACACCGGGGAGCTGTTTTTT TRBV3-1/TRBV3-2 - few TRBJ2-2
CASSYSGGSGYTF TGTGCCAGCAGCTACTCGGGAGGTTCTGGCTACACCTTC TRBV7-3 - - TRBJ1-2
CASSLWPGDAEAFF TGTGCCAGCAGCTTATGGCCGGGGGACGCTGAAGCTTTCTTT TRBV7-9 - few TRBJ1-1
CASSPNRAGNTIYF TGTGCCAGCAGTCCAAACAGGGCGGGAAACACCATATATTTT TRBV28 - few TRBJ1-3
CASRDRGDTQYF TGTGCCAGCAGGGACAGGGGGGATACGCAGTATTTT TRBV2 TRBD1 once TRBJ2-3
CASSLDPPASGGSTDTQYF TGTGCCAGCAGCTTAGATCCCCCCGCTAGCGGGGGTAGCACAGATACGCAGTATTTT TRBV11-3 TRBD2 - TRBJ2-3
CASSLDRNTEAFF TGCGCCAGCAGCCTGGACAGGAACACTGAAGCTTTCTTT TRBV5-1 - - TRBJ1-1
CASSPRQGAAQPQHF TGTGCCAGCAGTCCCCGACAGGGGGCGGCGCAGCCCCAGCATTTT TRBV28 TRBD1 - TRBJ1-5
CASSLPLDRAAFF TGTGCCAGCAGCTTACCCCTAGACAGGGCCGCTTTCTTT TRBV7-9 TRBD1 - TRBJ1-1
CASSEEGQFRYTF TGTGCCAGCAGTGAAGAAGGACAGTTTCGCTACACCTTC TRBV6-1 - - TRBJ1-2
CASSMGHSNQPQHF TGTGCCAGCTCCATGGGGCATAGCAATCAGCCCCAGCATTTT TRBV9 - few TRBJ1-5
CASSLALVSRTNEKLFF TGTGCCAGCAGCTTAGCGCTTGTTTCGAGAACTAATGAAAAACTGTTTTTT TRBV7-8 - - TRBJ1-4
CASRQWTGYTGELFF TGTGCCAGCAGGCAATGGACAGGGTATACCGGGGAGCTGTTTTTT TRBV6-5 TRBD1 - TRBJ2-2
CASSPRTGTEDYGYTF TGTGCCAGCAGCCCCCGGACAGGGACTGAGGACTATGGCTACACCTTC TRBV7-9 TRBD1 - TRBJ1-2
CASSPWTGEADTQYF TGTGCCAGCAGCCCCTGGACAGGGGAGGCAGATACGCAGTATTTT TRBV9 TRBD1 - TRBJ2-3
CASSGIGGFETQYF TGTGCCAGCAGCGGGATAGGGGGCTTCGAGACCCAGTACTTC TRBV7-9 TRBD1 once TRBJ2-5
CASSHTVNTEAFF TGTGCCAGCAGTCATACAGTGAACACTGAAGCTTTCTTT TRBV11-1 - - TRBJ1-1
CASSGGDSGANVLTF TGTGCCAGCAGTGGGGGGGACTCTGGGGCCAACGTCCTGACTTTC TRBV2 - - TRBJ2-6
CATSDLQGAAGFWQETQYF TGTGCCACCAGTGATCTACAGGGGGCTGCGGGATTTTGGCAAGAGACCCAGTACTTC TRBV24-1 TRBD1 - TRBJ2-5
CASSPDGFYGYTF TGTGCCAGCAGCCCGGACGGATTCTATGGCTACACCTTC TRBV9 - - TRBJ1-2
CAWSGEGGWTLHF TGTGCCTGGAGTGGCGAGGGTGGCTGGACCCTCCACTTT TRBV30 - - TRBJ1-6
CASNTGLGQPQHF TGTGCCAGTAACACAGGGCTTGGTCAGCCCCAGCATTTT TRBV19 - - TRBJ1-5
CASSRLAGGYNEQFF TGCGCCAGCAGCCGATTAGCGGGGGGGTACAATGAGCAGTTCTTC TRBV5-1 TRBD2 - TRBJ2-1
CASSGGSVTGLFRYEQYF TGTGCCAGCAGTGGGGGGAGTGTTACAGGGCTCTTTCGGTACGAGCAGTACTTC TRBV28 - - TRBJ2-7
CASSQGIREYNSPLHF TGTGCCAGCAGCCAAGGTATAAGGGAGTATAATTCACCCCTCCACTTT TRBV3-1/TRBV3-2 - - TRBJ1-6
CASSSIRGAYGNTEAFF TGTGCCAGCAGTTCAATCCGGGGGGCCTATGGGAACACTGAAGCTTTCTTT TRBV28 - - TRBJ1-1
CASTHRGARNNYGYTF TGTGCCAGCACCCACCGGGGGGCTCGTAATAACTATGGCTACACCTTC TRBV28 - once TRBJ1-2
CASSLPAGGNSPLHF TGTGCCAGCAGCTTGCCCGCAGGGGGCAATTCACCCCTCCACTTT TRBV5-8 TRBD1 - TRBJ1-6
CASRRTEEAFF TGTGCCAGCAGACGGACAGAAGAAGCTTTCTTT TRBV7-9 - - TRBJ1-1
CASSPEGFAGGFNEQFF TGTGCCAGCAGCCCAGAGGGGTTTGCGGGGGGTTTTAATGAGCAGTTCTTC TRBV7-9 TRBD2 - TRBJ2-1
CASCRSAKNIQYF TGTGCCAGCTGTAGATCGGCCAAAAACATTCAGTACTTC TRBV6-5 - - TRBJ2-4
CASSLGSEGKAFF TGTGCCAGCAGCTTGGGCTCTGAAGGGAAAGCTTTCTTT TRBV5-4 - few TRBJ1-1
CASSFRQGNQPQHF TGTGCCAGTAGTTTTCGACAGGGCAATCAGCCCCAGCATTTT TRBV19 - - TRBJ1-5
CASSRIPNGEQYF TGTGCCAGCAGCCGGATCCCCAACGGCGAGCAGTACTTC TRBV6-6 - - TRBJ2-7
CATGQYSGNTIYF TGTGCCACAGGACAGTACTCTGGAAACACCATATATTTT TRBV10-3 - - TRBJ1-3
CASSFPGQGSNEKLFF TGTGCCAGTAGTTTTCCGGGACAGGGTTCTAATGAAAAACTGTTTTTT TRBV19 TRBD1 once TRBJ1-4
CASSSTGVYQYF TGTGCCAGCAGCTCGACAGGAGTTTACCAGTACTTC TRBV7-9 - - TRBJ2-7
CASSLAGATYNEQFF TGTGCCAGTAGTTTAGCGGGGGCGACATACAATGAGCAGTTCTTC TRBV19 TRBD2 - TRBJ2-1
CASSTPGQVLETDTQYF TGTGCCAGTAGTACCCCCGGACAGGTCCTCGAAACAGATACGCAGTATTTT TRBV19 TRBD1 - TRBJ2-3
CASSGGYNEQFF TGTGCCAGCAGTGGAGGGTACAATGAGCAGTTCTTC TRBV25-1 - - TRBJ2-1
CASAPLRGQGYNEQFF TGCGCCAGCGCCCCCCTCCGGGGACAGGGGTACAATGAGCAGTTCTTC TRBV5-1 TRBD1 - TRBJ2-1
CATRRDPGSPLHF TGTGCCACCCGGCGGGATCCGGGTTCACCCCTCCACTTT TRBV2 - - TRBJ1-6
CASSLDPLYGYTF TGCGCCAGCAGCTTGGACCCGCTCTATGGCTACACCTTC TRBV5-1 - - TRBJ1-2
CASSQLPGTLEQYF TGTGCCAGCAGCCAACTCCCGGGGACTCTCGAGCAGTACTTC TRBV3-1/TRBV3-2 - - TRBJ2-7
CASTWGPQGFGTEAFF TGTGCCAGCACCTGGGGTCCACAGGGGTTTGGCACTGAAGCTTTCTTT TRBV5-8 TRBD1 once TRBJ1-1
CASSIGPFISQPQHF TGTGCCAGTAGTATCGGACCCTTTATCAGTCAGCCCCAGCATTTT TRBV19 - - TRBJ1-5
CASSFLGEQGSRRHQPQHF TGTGCCAGCAGTTTTCTAGGGGAACAGGGGAGTAGGAGGCATCAGCCCCAGCATTTT TRBV28 TRBD1 - TRBJ1-5
CASSELQRGGSPKDEQFF TGTGCCAGCAGTGAATTGCAGCGGGGGGGCTCCCCCAAGGACGAGCAGTTCTTC TRBV2 TRBD2 - TRBJ2-1
CASTKGREAFF TGTGCCAGCACCAAGGGTCGCGAAGCTTTCTTT TRBV6-5 - - TRBJ1-1
CATSPGSGRNQPQHF TGTGCCACCAGCCCTGGGTCAGGTCGCAATCAGCCCCAGCATTTT TRBV15 - - TRBJ1-5
CASSIKLNTYGYTF TGTGCCAGTAGTATTAAGCTGAATACGTATGGCTACACCTTC TRBV19 - - TRBJ1-2